This note documents a single T cell receptor (beta chain) sequence. This CDR3 is built from 15 residues. V was pared by 6 bases and J by 10 bases, with 22 bases between. In germline, CDR1 is MNHEY, CDR2 SMNVEV (reference sequence). This specimen comes from a study of control samples from healthy donors and cancer patients. Assay: immunoSEQ multiplex PCR; the TCRdb copy retains only in-frame clones and omits some. Among 100,000 to 150,000 clones listed, over 85% were seen once. Sequencing used PBMCs. V and J are TRBV27 and TRBJ2-1, with D perhaps matching TRBD1 (7 bases). The TCR was taken from a man in his fifties or sixties with head and neck cancer. CDR3 in amino acids: CASSLTGRTSREQFF. CDR3 sequence (DNA): TGTGCCAGCAGCCTGACAGGGAGGACTTCGAGGGAGCAGTTCTTC.